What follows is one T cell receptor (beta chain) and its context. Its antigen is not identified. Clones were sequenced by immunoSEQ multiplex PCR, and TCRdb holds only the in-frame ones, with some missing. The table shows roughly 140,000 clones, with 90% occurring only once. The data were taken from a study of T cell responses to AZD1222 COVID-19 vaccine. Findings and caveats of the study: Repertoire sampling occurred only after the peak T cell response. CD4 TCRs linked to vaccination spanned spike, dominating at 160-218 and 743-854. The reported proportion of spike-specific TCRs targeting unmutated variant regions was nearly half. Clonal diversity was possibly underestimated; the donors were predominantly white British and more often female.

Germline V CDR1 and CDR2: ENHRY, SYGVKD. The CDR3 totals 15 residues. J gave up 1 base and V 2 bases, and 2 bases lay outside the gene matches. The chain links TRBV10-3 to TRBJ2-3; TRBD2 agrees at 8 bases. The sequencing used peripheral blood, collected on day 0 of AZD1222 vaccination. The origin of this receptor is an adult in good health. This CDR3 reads CAISEGREGTDTQYF. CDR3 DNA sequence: TGTGCCATCAGTGAGGGGCGGGAGGGCACAGATACGCAGTATTTT.